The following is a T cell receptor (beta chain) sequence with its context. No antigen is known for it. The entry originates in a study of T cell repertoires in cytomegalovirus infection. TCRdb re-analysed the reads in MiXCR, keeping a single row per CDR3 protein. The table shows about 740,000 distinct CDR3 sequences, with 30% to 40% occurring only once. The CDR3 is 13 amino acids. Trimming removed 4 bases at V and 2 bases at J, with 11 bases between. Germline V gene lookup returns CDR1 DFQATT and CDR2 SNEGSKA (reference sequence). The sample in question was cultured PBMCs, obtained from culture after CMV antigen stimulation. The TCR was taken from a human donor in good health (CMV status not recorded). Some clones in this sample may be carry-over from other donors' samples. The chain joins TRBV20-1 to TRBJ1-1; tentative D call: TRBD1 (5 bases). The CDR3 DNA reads TGCAGTGCTATACAGGCACCAAACACTGAAGCTTTCTTT. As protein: CSAIQAPNTEAFF.